Listed below are T cell receptor beta chains from one sample, sequenced in a study of post-analysis software for immune sequencing data. One entry per CDR3 protein, called by TCRdb with MiXCR from the PCR reads. This table has more than 450,000 distinct CDR3 sequences, roughly 46% appearing once. The specimen was blood. Source of these receptors: a girl between 10 and 17 years old with multiple sclerosis. The CDR3 runs from the conserved cysteine through the conserved F or W. Fields, in order: D gene, J gene, CDR3 length, V gene, clone size, CDR3 protein, CDR3 DNA. A D gene is named only where the DNA matches it firmly. Size tells how often a clone was seen (once, few, many) or the class of an expanded clone, and some rows leave it out.

NA | TRBJ2-3 | 16 | TRBV9 | NA | CASSVGIAAITDTQYF | TGTGCCAGCAGCGTAGGGATAGCGGCGATCACAGATACGCAGTATTTT
NA | TRBJ2-1 | 14 | TRBV7-2 | few | CASSSTGGGNEQFF | TGTGCCAGCAGCTCAACAGGGGGGGGCAATGAGCAGTTCTTC
TRBD1 | TRBJ1-2 | 13 | TRBV12-3/TRBV12-4 | few | CASIDRENYGYTF | TGTGCCAGCATTGACAGGGAGAACTATGGCTACACCTTC
NA | TRBJ1-1 | 16 | TRBV4-1 | NA | CASSQEWRQLNTEAFF | TGCGCCAGCAGCCAAGAATGGAGACAACTGAACACTGAAGCTTTCTTT
TRBD2 | TRBJ2-3 | 15 | TRBV27 | once | CASSLGGGPTDTQYF | TGTGCCAGCAGTTTGGGCGGGGGACCCACAGATACGCAGTATTTT
NA | TRBJ2-6 | 14 | TRBV6-1 | NA | CASSEVSGANVPTF | TGTGCCAGCAGTGAAGTTTCTGGGGCCAACGTCCCGACTTTC
TRBD2 | TRBJ2-5 | 15 | TRBV20-1 | NA | CSAGLVTSFKETQYF | TGCAGTGCTGGACTAGTTACGTCTTTCAAAGAGACCCAGTACTTC
NA | TRBJ2-7 | 13 | TRBV5-1 | NA | CASSLDRVSEQYF | TGCGCCAGCAGCTTGGACAGGGTATCCGAGCAGTACTTC
NA | TRBJ2-1 | 16 | TRBV13 | NA | CASSPPSGDFFDEQFF | TGTGCCAGCAGCCCACCTTCCGGTGATTTTTTCGATGAGCAGTTCTTC
TRBD1 | TRBJ1-2 | 15 | TRBV7-9 | NA | CASSLTDRAGYGYTF | TGTGCCAGCAGCTTGACTGACAGGGCTGGATATGGCTACACCTTC
NA | TRBJ2-7 | 13 | TRBV29-1 | once | CSVGTEPFYEQYF | TGCAGCGTTGGGACAGAACCGTTCTACGAGCAGTACTTC
NA | TRBJ1-6 | 17 | TRBV7-2 | few | CASSSRLRMSYNSPLHF | TGTGCCAGCAGCTCCCGACTGAGGATGTCCTATAATTCACCCCTCCACTTT
NA | TRBJ1-5 | 16 | TRBV10-3 | NA | CAISETDPGGLWPQHF | TGTGCCATCAGTGAGACCGATCCGGGAGGGTTGTGGCCCCAGCATTTT
NA | TRBJ2-3 | 14 | TRBV7-2 | NA | CASRRGGLRDTQYF | TGTGCCAGCCGCAGAGGGGGGCTAAGAGATACGCAGTATTTT
NA | TRBJ2-1 | 15 | TRBV10-2 | once | CASSEPQDSYNEQFF | TGCGCCAGCAGTGAGCCCCAGGACTCCTACAATGAGCAGTTCTTC
NA | TRBJ2-1 | 15 | TRBV6-4 | NA | CASSDGEGGYNEQFF | TGTGCCAGCAGTGACGGTGAGGGGGGTTACAATGAGCAGTTCTTC
NA | TRBJ2-7 | 16 | TRBV7-9 | NA | CASSLVGRTAGYEQYF | TGTGCCAGCAGCTTAGTTGGCAGGACCGCAGGATACGAGCAGTACTTC
TRBD2 | TRBJ2-3 | 15 | TRBV12-3/TRBV12-4 | few | CASSPTSGRADTQYF | TGTGCCAGCAGCCCGACTAGCGGGAGGGCAGATACGCAGTATTTT
NA | TRBJ1-5 | 12 | TRBV6-5 | NA | CASGGLNQPQHF | TGTGCCAGCGGAGGTTTGAATCAGCCCCAGCATTTT
NA | TRBJ2-5 | 14 | TRBV20-1 | few | CSVKNLGAGETQYF | TGCAGCGTTAAGAACCTTGGGGCGGGGGAGACCCAGTACTTC
TRBD2 | TRBJ2-7 | 15 | TRBV11-3 | few | CASSLGLAGDYEQYF | TGTGCCAGCAGCTTAGGACTAGCGGGAGACTACGAGCAGTACTTC
NA | TRBJ2-3 | 13 | TRBV29-1 | few | CSAGGTSTDTQYF | TGCAGCGCTGGTGGGACTTCCACAGATACGCAGTATTTT
NA | TRBJ1-1 | 13 | TRBV20-1 | few | CSASRGVNTEAFF | TGCAGTGCTAGTCGGGGAGTGAACACTGAAGCTTTCTTT
NA | TRBJ2-1 | 16 | TRBV12-3/TRBV12-4 | NA | CASSYAGGGLGNEQFF | TGTGCCAGCAGTTACGCCGGAGGGGGTCTTGGCAATGAGCAGTTCTTC
NA | TRBJ1-2 | 12 | TRBV12-3/TRBV12-4 | NA | CALRLQGRGYTF | TGTGCCCTGCGGCTACAGGGTAGGGGCTACACCTTC
TRBD2 | TRBJ2-3 | 17 | TRBV5-1 | NA | CASSLFASGGAVDTQYF | TGCGCCAGCAGCTTGTTCGCTAGCGGGGGGGCAGTGGATACGCAGTATTTT
NA | TRBJ1-1 | 15 | TRBV7-2 | NA | CASSLAADRNTEAFF | TGTGCCAGCAGCTTAGCCGCTGACAGGAACACTGAAGCTTTCTTT
NA | TRBJ2-3 | 14 | TRBV11-2 | NA | CASSSVGSTDTQYF | TGTGCCAGCAGCTCGGTGGGGAGCACAGATACGCAGTATTTT
TRBD1 | TRBJ2-7 | 13 | TRBV30 | NA | CAWDRAPQAEQYF | TGTGCCTGGGACAGGGCCCCCCAGGCCGAGCAGTACTTC
NA | TRBJ2-5 | 13 | TRBV12-3/TRBV12-4 | NA | CASSLPEGETQYF | TGTGCCAGCAGTTTACCAGAAGGCGAGACCCAGTACTTC
TRBD1 | TRBJ2-7 | 14 | TRBV6-6 | NA | CASSTRTGEYEQYF | TGTGCCAGCAGTACACGGACAGGGGAGTACGAGCAGTACTTC
NA | TRBJ2-2 | 12 | TRBV10-3 | NA | CAITRNTGELFF | TGTGCCATCACCAGAAACACCGGGGAGCTGTTTTTT